The present entry profiles one T cell receptor beta chain with its context. Its antigen has not been determined. No per-base quality is available; no much larger clone lies one base away. This sample was taken from a study of shared clonotypes between healthy human individuals (dated by TCRdb to 2020 to 2022). A note on the overall study: The cohort included a few men and a couple of women between 18 and 49 years of age. For each donor, CD4 naive and CD4 memory were each given three plates, CD8 naive was given two plates, and CD8 memory was given one plate. The study deeply sequenced blood TCR repertoires of five healthy adults to estimate repertoire size and the extent of clonotype sharing between individuals. To increase sequencing depth and limit assay-specific biases, different laboratories used diverse techniques to prepare libraries and sequence TCR repertoires. Per donor, leukapheresis produced somewhere between about 0.9 and 10 billion PBMCs.

Using the deep immunoSEQ assay, TCR CDR3 regions were amplified from genomic DNA by multiplex PCR. Genomic DNA extracted from each cell subset was distributed evenly over all wells of several immunoSEQ 96-well plates, and each plate served as one replicate. For sorted subsets, about 200 ng genomic DNA, equal to tens of thousands of T cell genomes, was loaded into each replicate PCR. Purified libraries were quantified with a Qubit 3.0 fluorometer, sized on a Bioanalyzer 2100, and re-quantified with the KAPA Library Quantification kit. Every immunoSEQ 96-well plate was sequenced on a separate single-read 150-cycle Illumina NextSeq 550 flow cell. As for how the authors treated the data: Because the immunoSEQ output held only junctional sequences and lacked quality scores, the filtering could not match the filtering applied to full-length reads. To assign V/J genes and CDR3, sequences were annotated using PyIR, a Python wrapper for IgBLAST v1.9, with IMGT germline references. Any read was removed if the V/J assignment was weak (E-value above 1e-6), the CDR3 was missing, or the read contained stop codons, out-of-frame junctions, or ambiguous translated residues. V3J clonotypes were defined as sequences sharing the same inferred V gene, J gene, and CDR3 amino acid sequence. Percentage overlap between repertoires was computed as shared unique clonotypes divided by the size of the smaller repertoire. RTK rarefaction, the Chao1 estimator, and Recon v2.1 estimates of unobserved clonotypes were used to assess repertoire richness. Generation probabilities for all TCRbeta clonotypes obtained by the gDNA method from several donors were computed using OLGA. Entries here come from immuneACCESS through TCRdb and include only in-frame sequences with V and J called. Some clones fail to appear in such tables; in the studies checked, an unresolved V gene covers under half of the shortfall, and the cause of the remainder is unknown. V and J calls and clone size are given by that table; D and trimming were obtained from the DNA. This sample gives fewer than 350,000 clones in total; roughly 84% of them show up just once. The top ten constitute roughly 16% of the sample.

The donors were healthy, HIV-negative adults with no recently reported acute infections or vaccinations. Every donor was a Caucasian adult living in Nashville, Tennessee, USA. CD8 memory samples consisted of magnetically selected CD45RO+ cells combined with CCR7-negative CD45RA+ effector memory (TemRA) cells. Blood was collected by leukapheresis, and PBMCs were isolated by Ficoll-Histopaque density gradient centrifugation and then cryopreserved in liquid nitrogen vapor phase. Analytical flow cytometry was used to check the purity and quantity of each magnetically sorted T cell population. Each sorted fraction had its genomic DNA isolated and then quantified by UV absorbance on a Nanodrop 2000c. Study-level results and caveats: Clonotypes shared by all four sorted-subset donors showed higher generation probabilities than non-shared clonotypes. When a few donors were compared, the shared fraction of clonotypes was 5% to 6.5% for naive CD4, roughly 3.3% for naive CD8, 2% to 2.5% for memory CD4, and approximately 0.4% for memory CD8. Sampling was restricted to blood, and TCR repertoires in tissue are likely to differ from TCR repertoires in blood. Pairwise subsampling led to the expectation that sequencing depth would affect the degree of clonotype sharing among donors. Because the study included only a small number of donors, the genetic and exposure-history diversity represented was limited. Incomplete sequencing was indicated by rarefaction of sorted-subset datasets, despite the large sequencing depth. Larger estimated clonotype richness was generally found for naive subsets than for memory subsets.

Looking up the germline V gene yields CDR1 SQVTM and CDR2 ANQGSEA. V lost 2 bases and J lost 3 bases, and the count of bases not matched to a germline gene is 13. The CDR3 sequence holds 17 residues, the cysteine and phenylalanine included. Only the CDR3 DNA stays, 51 bases, in frame from base 1. The sample consisted of memory CD8+ T cells sorted from blood. The cell subset or site tag for this specimen amounts to: CD45RO+ cells pooled with CCR7-negative TemRA cells. This receptor was obtained from a young man in good health. The V gene is TRBV29-1 and the J gene is TRBJ2-3, and 8 bases in between align with TRBD1. The DNA sequence is as follows: TGCAGCGTTGAATCTGGGGCGGACAGGGCGGGGACAGATACGCAGTATTTT. This codes for CSVESGADRAGTDTQYF.